This TCR beta chain was found in a study of T-cell reconstitution after alpha-beta-depleted transplantation in children. Study-level results: Diversity of TCRbeta at day 60 was high in some patients, arising from surviving recipient T cells and thymic progenitors. Hyperexpanded clones declined; after one year, newly produced T cells mostly supplied diversity.

On this clonotype: What it binds is not known.

The V gene's germline CDR1 is DFQATT and CDR2 SNEGSKA (reference sequence). V lost 3 bases to trimming and J lost 2 bases; unmatched junction nucleotides: 3. The CDR3 is 14 amino acids. It was with unique molecular identifiers that the TCRbeta library was prepared. In TCRdb, the PCR reads were re-called with MiXCR into one record per CDR3 protein. The repertoire has 700,000 to 950,000 distinct CDR3 sequences, roughly 16% of them found once; the top ten carry approximately 5%. The specimen comprised PBMCs, mostly from graft donor cells, sampled 360 days after TCRalphabeta/CD19-depleted stem cell transplant. The chain combines TRBV20-1 with TRBJ2-2, with 7 bases fitting TRBD1. This clonotype was obtained from a male patient between 5 and 17 years old who had a stem cell transplant for acute lymphoblastic leukemia, so the T cells may come from the graft donor. The CDR3 DNA reads as TGCAGTGCTAGCCGGACAGGAAACACCGGGGAGCTGTTTTTT. It codes for CSASRTGNTGELFF.